The sequence of this TCR beta chain was determined in a study of blood T cells in healthy people across ages. Study-wide background: Per two T cells, about one barcoded beta molecule was captured through template switching.

Regarding the study as a whole: Bulk PBMC profiling left naive and antigen-experienced comparisons inconclusive.

Alongside a J-beta primer mix, a sample-barcoded 5' primer served in a second PCR lasting roughly 7 to 12 cycles. Each cDNA molecule was tagged by a template-switch adaptor that had 12 random nucleotides. One entry per CDR3 protein results from TCRdb running MiXCR on the 5' RACE reads. The sample has about 290,000 distinct CDR3 sequences; around 27% are singletons. Between the trimmed V and J ends, which lost 3 bases and 7 bases, there was a span of 19 bases. Germline V gene data show CDR1 as DFQATT and CDR2 as SNEGSKA (reference sequence). This CDR3 comprises 15 residues. In this sample, this clonotype turned up once. Its antigen is not known. The draw of peripheral blood yielded approximately 10 milliliters from each donor.

The chain links TRBV20-1 to TRBJ1-5; D gene unclear. The sequenced sample was blood. The receptor was isolated from a woman between 65 and 79 years old in good health. CDR3 protein: CSARVGEGARQPQHF. DNA of the CDR3: TGCAGTGCTAGGGTGGGCGAAGGAGCACGCCAGCCCCAGCATTTT.